The source of this T cell receptor (beta chain) is a study of T cell responses to AZD1222 COVID-19 vaccine. Study-wide findings and caveats: It was only five to seven AZD1222 recipients who were seropositive at baseline.

In the case of this clone: Antigen specificity is unknown.

The CDR3 loop spans 15 amino acids. Germline V CDR1 and CDR2: LNHNV, YYDKDF (reference sequence). V lost 0 bases, J lost 3 bases, and 9 bases lay in between. Method: immunoSEQ multiplex PCR; TCRdb's copy keeps in-frame clones and lacks some. There are 140,000 or so clones in the sample; roughly 89% occur only once, and roughly 1.5% lies in the top ten. The material sequenced was peripheral blood, taken 28 days after the second AZD1222 dose. The TCR comes from an adult who received the AZD1222 COVID-19 vaccine. The chain couples TRBV15 to TRBJ2-1; perhaps TRBD2 as D (5 bases). The CDR3 DNA sequence: TGTGCCACCAGCAGAGATCTAGGACTCTACAATGAGCAGTTCTTC. Protein product: CATSRDLGLYNEQFF.